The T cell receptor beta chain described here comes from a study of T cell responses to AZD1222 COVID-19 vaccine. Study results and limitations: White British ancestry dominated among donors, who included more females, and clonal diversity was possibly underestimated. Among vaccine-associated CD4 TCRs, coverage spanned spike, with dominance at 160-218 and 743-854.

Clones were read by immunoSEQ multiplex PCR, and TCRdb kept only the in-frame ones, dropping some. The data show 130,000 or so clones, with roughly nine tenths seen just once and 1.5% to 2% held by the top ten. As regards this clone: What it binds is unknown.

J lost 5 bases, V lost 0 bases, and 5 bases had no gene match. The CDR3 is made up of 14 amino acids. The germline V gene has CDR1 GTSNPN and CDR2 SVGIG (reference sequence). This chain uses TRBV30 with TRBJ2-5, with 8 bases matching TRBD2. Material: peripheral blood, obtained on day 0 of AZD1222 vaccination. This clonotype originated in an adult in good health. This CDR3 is CAWSVAGASETQYF. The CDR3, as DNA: TGTGCCTGGAGTGTAGCGGGGGCCAGCGAGACCCAGTACTTC.